The 9 T cell receptor beta chains below come from one sample, sequenced in a study of PD-L1 blockade in urothelial cancer. Time point in this sample: pretreatment peripheral blood. The assay was immunoSEQ multiplex PCR, and TCRdb's table has in-frame clones only and misses some. This sample carries some 44,000 clones, around 82% of them seen once, and the ten largest clones take roughly 15%. Sequences were derived from PBMCs, sampled around atezolizumab (anti-PD-L1) treatment. Source of these receptors: a man aged 55-75 years with urothelial cancer.

The chain employs TRBV7-9 and TRBJ1-4; the match to TRBD1 covers 8 bases. The CDR3 loop spans 13 amino acids. Germline lookup yields CDR1 SEHNR and CDR2 FQNEAQ (reference sequence). Trimming took 5 bases from V and 5 from J; bases not matched to a gene: 1. CDR3 sequence: CASSRTGNEKLFF. DNA for the CDR3: TGTGCCAGCAGCCGGACAGGGAATGAAAAACTGTTTTTT.

The CDR3 is CAGSGGTTEAFF. Here the CDR3 DNA reads TGTGCGGGATCTGGGGGGACCACTGAAGCTTTCTTT. V is TRBV2 and J is TRBJ1-1, with D tentatively TRBD1 (5 bases). The length of the CDR3 is 12 residues. CDR1 and CDR2 from the germline V gene are SNHLY and FYNNEI.

The chain uses TRBV2 and TRBJ2-5, with 7 positions matching TRBD2. The CDR3 has 14 amino acids. Germline CDR1 and CDR2: SNHLY and FYNNEI. V lost 10 bases, J lost 2 bases, and 10 bases stayed unmatched. Written as DNA, the CDR3 is TGTGCCATCCCTCTGGGAGGGAGGCAAGAGACCCAGTACTTC. Translating gives CAIPLGGRQETQYF.

The CDR3, as DNA: TGCGCCAGCAGCCCAGGGGGGACTAGCGGGTCCTACGAGCAGTACTTC. Amino acid sequence: CASSPGGTSGSYEQYF. V usage is TRBV5-1 and J usage is TRBJ2-7, with TRBD2 matching over 12 bases. Germline CDR1 reads SGHRS; CDR2 reads YFSETQ. The CDR3 consists of 16 residues. V was pared by 4 bases and J by 1 base, with 6 bases of the junction left unmatched.

CDR3: CASRRESGEGAGELFF. In DNA form, the CDR3 reads TGTGCCAGCAGAAGGGAGAGTGGGGAGGGCGCCGGGGAGCTGTTTTTT. The chain carries TRBV11-2 and TRBJ2-2; TRBD2 matches at 7 bases. The CDR3 totals 16 residues. Germline values: CDR1 SGHAT, CDR2 FQNNGV. With 6 bases clipped from V and 6 bases from J, the junction kept 13 bases outside the gene matches.

The V gene is TRBV4-1, the J gene TRBJ2-1; 12 nucleotides line up with TRBD2. V shed 0 bases and J 12 bases; nucleotides not matched to a gene: 3. The CDR3 runs to 14 residues. The germline V gene encodes CDR1 MGHRA and CDR2 YSYEKL. The CDR3 DNA reads as TGCGCCAGCAGCCAAGATCTAGCGGGGGGGCGGCAGTTCTTC. Protein product: CASSQDLAGGRQFF.

The chain recombines TRBV5-8 with TRBJ2-7; maybe TRBD1 (5 bases). The length of the CDR3 is 14 residues. The V and J ends lost 0 bases and 0 bases respectively, with 7 bases between them. Germline CDR1 and CDR2: SGHTS and YDEGEE. The CDR3 region is CASSLEQASYEQYF. The DNA for the CDR3 is TGTGCCAGCAGCTTGGAACAGGCCTCCTACGAGCAGTACTTC. The whole variable domain, filled in from reference TRBV5-8 and TRBJ2-7, reads EAGVTQSPTHLIKTRGQQATLRCSPISGHTSVYWYQQALGLGLQFLLWYDEGEERNRGNFPPRFSGRQFPNYSSELNVNALELEDSALYLCASSLEQASYEQYFGPGTRLTVT.

The rearrangement joins TRBV28 to TRBJ2-7, with D perhaps matching TRBD1 (5 bases). The CDR3 is 16 residues long. Germline CDR1 is MDHEN and CDR2 is SYDVKM. Trimming left V 2 bases short and J 6 bases short, with 20 bases between. The DNA of the CDR3 is TGTGCCAGCAGTTTAGCCCTGATTCTGGGGCTTAGCGAGCAGTACTTC. It encodes CASSLALILGLSEQYF. The whole variable domain, remainder taken from reference TRBV28 and TRBJ2-7, is DVKVTQSSRYLVKRTGEKVFLECVQDMDHENMFWYRQDPGLGLRLIYFSYDVKMKEKGDIPEGYSVSREKKERFSLILESASTNQTSMYLCASSLALILGLSEQYFGPGTRLTVT.

This clone came up a few times. This chain uses TRBV5-4 with TRBJ1-4; 7 bases map to TRBD1. V was clipped by 3 bases and J by 10 bases; unmatched bases: 9. Germline loops: CDR1 SGHNT, CDR2 YYREEE (reference sequence). This CDR3 has 14 residues. The CDR3: CASSSRRDSSKLFF. Here the CDR3 DNA reads TGTGCCAGCAGCTCCCGCCGGGACAGTTCAAAACTGTTTTTT.